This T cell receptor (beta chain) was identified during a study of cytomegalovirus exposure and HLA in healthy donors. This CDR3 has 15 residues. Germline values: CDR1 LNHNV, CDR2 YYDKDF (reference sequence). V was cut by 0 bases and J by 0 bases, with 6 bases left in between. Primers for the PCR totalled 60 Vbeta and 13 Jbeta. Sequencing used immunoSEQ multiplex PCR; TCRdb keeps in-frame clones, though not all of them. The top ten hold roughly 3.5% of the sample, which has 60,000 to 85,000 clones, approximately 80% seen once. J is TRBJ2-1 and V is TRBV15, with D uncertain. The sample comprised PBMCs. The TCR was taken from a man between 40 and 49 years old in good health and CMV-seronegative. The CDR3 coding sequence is TGTGCCACCAGCAGAGAGCAGATCTCCTACAATGAGCAGTTCTTC. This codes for CATSREQISYNEQFF.